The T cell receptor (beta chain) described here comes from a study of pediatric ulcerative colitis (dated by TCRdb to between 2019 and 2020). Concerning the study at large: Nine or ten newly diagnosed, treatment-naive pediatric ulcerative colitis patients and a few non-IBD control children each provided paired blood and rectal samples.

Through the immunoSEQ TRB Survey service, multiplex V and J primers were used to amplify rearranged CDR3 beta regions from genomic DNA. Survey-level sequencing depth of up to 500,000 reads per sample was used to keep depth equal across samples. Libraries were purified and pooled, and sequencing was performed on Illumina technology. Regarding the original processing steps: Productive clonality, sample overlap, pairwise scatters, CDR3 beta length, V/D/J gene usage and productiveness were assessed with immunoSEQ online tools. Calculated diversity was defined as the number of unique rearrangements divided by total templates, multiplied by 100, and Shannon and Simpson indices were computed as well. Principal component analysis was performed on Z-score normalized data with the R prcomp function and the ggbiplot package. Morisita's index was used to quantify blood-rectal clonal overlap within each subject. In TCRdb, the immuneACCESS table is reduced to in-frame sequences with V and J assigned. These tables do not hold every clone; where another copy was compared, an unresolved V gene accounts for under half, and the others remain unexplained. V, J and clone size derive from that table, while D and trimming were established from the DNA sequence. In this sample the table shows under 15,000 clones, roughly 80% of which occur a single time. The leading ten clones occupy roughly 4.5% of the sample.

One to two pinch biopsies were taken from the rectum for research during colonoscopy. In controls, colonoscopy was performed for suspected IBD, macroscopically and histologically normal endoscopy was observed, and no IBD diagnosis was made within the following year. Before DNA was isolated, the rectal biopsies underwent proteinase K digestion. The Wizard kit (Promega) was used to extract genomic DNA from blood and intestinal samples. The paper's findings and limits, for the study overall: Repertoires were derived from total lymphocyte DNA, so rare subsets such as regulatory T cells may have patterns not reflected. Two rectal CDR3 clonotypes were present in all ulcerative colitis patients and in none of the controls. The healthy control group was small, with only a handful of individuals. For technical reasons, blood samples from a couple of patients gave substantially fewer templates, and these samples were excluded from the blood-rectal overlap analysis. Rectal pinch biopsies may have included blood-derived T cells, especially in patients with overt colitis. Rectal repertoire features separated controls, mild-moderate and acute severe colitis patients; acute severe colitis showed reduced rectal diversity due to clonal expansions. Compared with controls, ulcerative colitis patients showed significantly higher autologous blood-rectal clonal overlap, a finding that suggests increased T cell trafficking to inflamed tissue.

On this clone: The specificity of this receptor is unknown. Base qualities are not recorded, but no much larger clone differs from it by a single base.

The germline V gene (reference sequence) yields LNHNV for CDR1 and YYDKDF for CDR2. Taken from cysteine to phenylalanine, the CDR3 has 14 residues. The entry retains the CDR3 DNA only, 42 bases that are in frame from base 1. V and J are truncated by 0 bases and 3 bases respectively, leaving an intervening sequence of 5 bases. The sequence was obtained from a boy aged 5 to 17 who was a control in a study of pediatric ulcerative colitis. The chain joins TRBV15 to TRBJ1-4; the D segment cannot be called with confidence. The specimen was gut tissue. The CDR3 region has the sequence CATSREAANEKLFF. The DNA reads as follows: TGTGCCACCAGCAGAGAAGCGGCTAATGAAAAACTGTTTTTT.